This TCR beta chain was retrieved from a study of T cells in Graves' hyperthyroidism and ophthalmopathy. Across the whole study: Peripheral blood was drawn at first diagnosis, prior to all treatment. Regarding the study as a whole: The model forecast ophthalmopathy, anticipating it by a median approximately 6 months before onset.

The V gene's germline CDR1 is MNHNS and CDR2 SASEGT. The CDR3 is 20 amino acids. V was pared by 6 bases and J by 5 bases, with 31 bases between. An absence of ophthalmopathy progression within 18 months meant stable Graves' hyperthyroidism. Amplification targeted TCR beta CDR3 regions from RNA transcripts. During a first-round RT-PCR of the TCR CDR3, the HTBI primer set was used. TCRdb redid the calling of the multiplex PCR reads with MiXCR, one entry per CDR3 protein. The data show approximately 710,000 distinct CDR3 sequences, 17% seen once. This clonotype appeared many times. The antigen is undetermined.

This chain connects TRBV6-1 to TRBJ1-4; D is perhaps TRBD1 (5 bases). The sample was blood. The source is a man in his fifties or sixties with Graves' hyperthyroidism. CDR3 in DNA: TGTGCCAGCAGCCTCCAAAACCTTAGGGGTATCGGACACAGGAATGAAAAACTGTTTTTT. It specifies CASSLQNLRGIGHRNEKLFF.